This T cell receptor (beta chain) stems from a study of shared clonotypes between healthy human individuals. The CDR3 extends over 15 amino acids. CDR1 SQVTM and CDR2 ANQGSEA come from the germline V gene. J lost 2 bases, V lost 6 bases, and 7 bases had no gene match. Repertoires were generated with immunoSEQ multiplex PCR, while TCRdb's copy carries only in-frame clones and drops some. The sample has about 2,500,000 clones, just over 90% seen once; the top ten hold under 0.15%. This clonotype was obtained from a man between 18 and 29 years old in good health. Input material: naive CD4+ T cells sorted from blood. Sample subset: CD45RA+ positively selected. The chain is built from TRBV29-1 and TRBJ2-7; 13 bases are a match to TRBD2. CDR3: CSVGLAGRRAYEQYF. CDR3 in DNA: TGCAGCGTGGGACTAGCGGGAAGGAGGGCCTACGAGCAGTACTTC.